The subject of this entry is one T cell receptor beta chain. CDR1 LGHNA and CDR2 YSLEER come from the germline V gene. Trimming shortened V by 4 bases and J by 2 bases, and 15 bases separated the two germline ends. The CDR3 loop spans 15 amino acids. Assay: immunoSEQ multiplex PCR; the TCRdb copy retains only in-frame clones and omits some. The table lists several thousand clones, less than 95% of them singletons. This record comes from a study of T cell clonotyping in hematopoietic cell transplantation. Blood collection times were about day -28 and days 30, 100, 180 posttransplant. This sample comprised peripheral blood mononuclear cells, obtained 30 days after allogeneic stem cell transplant. The chain employs TRBV4-3 and TRBJ2-7; possibly TRBD2 for D (5 bases). The TCR originated in a male patient aged 55-69 years who had an allogeneic stem cell transplant from an unrelated donor, so T cells may come from the graft donor. Some clones in this sample may be carry-over from other donors' samples. Here the CDR3 reads CASSPSGSAPYEQYF. Here the CDR3 DNA reads TGCGCCAGCAGCCCGTCGGGGTCCGCACCCTACGAGCAGTACTTC.